The rows below give T cell receptor beta chains drawn from one sample of a study of T cells after yellow fever vaccination. MiXCR, run by TCRdb on the 5' RACE reads, gives a single entry per CDR3 protein. Altogether fewer than 450,000 distinct CDR3 sequences are present, roughly 4% being singletons, with the ten largest covering 20% to 25%. The sequences come from PBMCs, collected 5 days after the yellow fever booster vaccination. The receptors were sampled from a young man who received the YFV17D yellow fever vaccine. Each CDR3 is given with its conserved first and last residue. Each record gives: J gene, V gene, clone size, D gene, CDR3 DNA, CDR3 protein. A D gene is named only where the DNA matches it firmly. Clone size is shown for a subset of rows, as once, few, many or a class of expanded clone.

J gene: TRBJ1-1; V gene: TRBV27; clone size: few; D gene: -; CDR3 DNA: TGTGCCAGCAGTTTTTCAGGTCCCCGCAACGAAGCTTTCTTT; CDR3 protein: CASSFSGPRNEAFF
J gene: TRBJ2-2; V gene: TRBV7-6; clone size: -; D gene: -; CDR3 DNA: TGTGCCAGCAGATCCCGACAGGAGCTCACCGGGGAGCTGTTTTTT; CDR3 protein: CASRSRQELTGELFF
J gene: TRBJ2-1; V gene: TRBV5-4; clone size: many; D gene: TRBD2; CDR3 DNA: TGTGCCAGCAGCGGAGCGGGGGGGCTAGCGGAGCAGTTCTTC; CDR3 protein: CASSGAGGLAEQFF
J gene: TRBJ2-5; V gene: TRBV10-3; clone size: -; D gene: -; CDR3 DNA: TGTGCCATCAGTGACCCAGACGAGCCCGGTCAGACCCAGTACTTC; CDR3 protein: CAISDPDEPGQTQYF
J gene: TRBJ2-5; V gene: TRBV25-1; clone size: many; D gene: -; CDR3 DNA: TGTGCCAGCAGTGGCGGCCCGGGAGAAGAGACCCAGTACTTC; CDR3 protein: CASSGGPGEETQYF
J gene: TRBJ2-5; V gene: TRBV4-2; clone size: -; D gene: -; CDR3 DNA: TGTGCCAGCAGCCAAGAGGGGGCAGAGACCCAGTACTTC; CDR3 protein: CASSQEGAETQYF
J gene: TRBJ2-7; V gene: TRBV6-5; clone size: few; D gene: TRBD1; CDR3 DNA: TGTGCCAGCAGGCGACAGGGGGCGAGCTCCTACGAGCAGTACTTC; CDR3 protein: CASRRQGASSYEQYF
J gene: TRBJ2-2; V gene: TRBV30; clone size: many; D gene: -; CDR3 DNA: TGTGCCTGGAGTGGAACAGGGTTAGGGGCCGGGGAGCTGTTTTTT; CDR3 protein: CAWSGTGLGAGELFF
J gene: TRBJ2-7; V gene: TRBV4-1; clone size: many; D gene: -; CDR3 DNA: TGCGCCAGCGCAAGATCGGAGGTGGGGAGCCACGAGCAGTACTTC; CDR3 protein: CASARSEVGSHEQYF
J gene: TRBJ2-5; V gene: TRBV2; clone size: many; D gene: -; CDR3 DNA: TGTGCCAGCAGTGAAGTGGGGTGGACCGAACTACAAGAGACCCAGTACTTC; CDR3 protein: CASSEVGWTELQETQYF
J gene: TRBJ2-7; V gene: TRBV7-9; clone size: many; D gene: TRBD1; CDR3 DNA: TGTGCCAGCAGCCCTCAGGGGGCGTACGAGCAGTACTTC; CDR3 protein: CASSPQGAYEQYF
J gene: TRBJ1-1; V gene: TRBV20-1; clone size: many; D gene: -; CDR3 DNA: TGCAGTGCTAGAGATCTCGGGGGCGACACTGAAGCTTTCTTT; CDR3 protein: CSARDLGGDTEAFF
J gene: TRBJ2-1; V gene: TRBV20-1; clone size: -; D gene: TRBD2; CDR3 DNA: TGCAGTGCTAGAGATACCCTTGGACTAGCGGGGGGGCCGACCTCCTACAATGAGCAGTTCTTC; CDR3 protein: CSARDTLGLAGGPTSYNEQFF
J gene: TRBJ1-3; V gene: TRBV18; clone size: few; D gene: -; CDR3 DNA: TGTGCCAGCTCCCCGAACAGGGCCCGGAACACCATATATTTT; CDR3 protein: CASSPNRARNTIYF
J gene: TRBJ1-2; V gene: TRBV2; clone size: -; D gene: -; CDR3 DNA: TGTGCCAGCACCGAGGTGGGGATCTATGGCTACACCTTC; CDR3 protein: CASTEVGIYGYTF
J gene: TRBJ2-2; V gene: TRBV4-1; clone size: many; D gene: TRBD1; CDR3 DNA: TGCGCCAGCAGCCAAGATCGGGTCCCCGGGACAGAGAGCACCGGGGAGCTGTTTTTT; CDR3 protein: CASSQDRVPGTESTGELFF
J gene: TRBJ2-5; V gene: TRBV6-6; clone size: many; D gene: TRBD2; CDR3 DNA: TGTGCCAGCAGTTACCCGGCCACTAGCGGGGTAGATCTGGAGACCCAGTACTTC; CDR3 protein: CASSYPATSGVDLETQYF
J gene: TRBJ2-3; V gene: TRBV2; clone size: many; D gene: TRBD2; CDR3 DNA: TGTGCCAGCCGTGAAGCGGGGGGTGGAATGGCAGATACGCAGTATTTT; CDR3 protein: CASREAGGGMADTQYF
J gene: TRBJ2-1; V gene: TRBV4-2; clone size: few; D gene: -; CDR3 DNA: TGTGCCAGCGGACAAAACGCCAACCAGTTCTTC; CDR3 protein: CASGQNANQFF
J gene: TRBJ1-6; V gene: TRBV28; clone size: -; D gene: TRBD1; CDR3 DNA: TGTGCCAGCAGTTTTGCGGGGACAGACCTTATCACCCTCCACTTT; CDR3 protein: CASSFAGTDLITLHF
J gene: TRBJ1-1; V gene: TRBV3-1; clone size: -; D gene: TRBD1; CDR3 DNA: TGTGCCAGCACCCCCAGCACAGGGGGCAGGACTGAAGCTTTCTTT; CDR3 protein: CASTPSTGGRTEAFF
J gene: TRBJ2-2; V gene: TRBV5-6; clone size: few; D gene: TRBD1; CDR3 DNA: TGTGCCAGCAGCTCGACAGGGTGGGACACCGGGGAGCTGTTTTTT; CDR3 protein: CASSSTGWDTGELFF
J gene: TRBJ1-5; V gene: TRBV5-1; clone size: many; D gene: -; CDR3 DNA: TGCGCCAGCAGCTTGGGGCAGCCCAGCAATCAGCCCCAGCATTTT; CDR3 protein: CASSLGQPSNQPQHF
J gene: TRBJ1-2; V gene: TRBV3-1; clone size: -; D gene: -; CDR3 DNA: TGTGCCAGCAGCCCTGCCCGGGAGAGGGGCTATGGCTACACCTTC; CDR3 protein: CASSPARERGYGYTF
J gene: TRBJ1-1; V gene: TRBV7-8; clone size: few; D gene: -; CDR3 DNA: TGTGCCAGCAGCACACAGAGGGCCGGGGGTCACACTGAAGCTTTCTTT; CDR3 protein: CASSTQRAGGHTEAFF
J gene: TRBJ2-7; V gene: TRBV25-1; clone size: many; D gene: TRBD1; CDR3 DNA: TGTGCCAGCAGTGCTGGGACAGGGGTCCTCTACGAGCAGTACTTC; CDR3 protein: CASSAGTGVLYEQYF
J gene: TRBJ2-5; V gene: TRBV2; clone size: -; D gene: TRBD1; CDR3 DNA: TGTGCCAGCAGTCTGAAGTTGGGCCAGGGGGCGAGAGAGACCCAGTACTTC; CDR3 protein: CASSLKLGQGARETQYF
J gene: TRBJ2-7; V gene: TRBV7-9; clone size: few; D gene: -; CDR3 DNA: TGTGCCAGCAGCTTAGGACTCGGGACTGTTTACGAGCAGTACTTC; CDR3 protein: CASSLGLGTVYEQYF
J gene: TRBJ1-2; V gene: TRBV6-5; clone size: -; D gene: -; CDR3 DNA: TGTGCCAGCAGCGTAGCGCCCGATCTCACGCTTTATGGCTACACCTTC; CDR3 protein: CASSVAPDLTLYGYTF